A single sample gave rise to the 21 T cell receptor beta chains below, sequenced in a study of regulatory T cells in long-lasting Graves disease. iRepertoire HTBI primers and Arm-PCR of CDR3 regions built TCR beta libraries. TCRdb processed the multiplex PCR reads anew with MiXCR; each CDR3 protein has one entry. The sample holds 540,000 or so distinct CDR3 sequences, roughly 14% seen once. Time point specified: newly diagnosed GD, antithyroid drugs for less than 3 months. Researchers made the TCR library from RNA that was extracted from PBMCs. In addition, the sample was reused for a study of T cells in Graves' hyperthyroidism and ophthalmopathy.

The sequencing here drew on peripheral blood mononuclear cells (PBMCs), taken at new diagnosis, from a patient treated with antithyroid drugs. These receptors were obtained from a man in his thirties or forties with Graves disease.

This clonotype has at least ten counts. This rearrangement joins TRBV12-3 or TRBV12-4 to TRBJ1-2, with D possibly being TRBD1 (5 bases). This CDR3 is 15 amino acids long. The V gene lost 6 bases and the J gene lost 3 bases, with 17 bases spanning the gap. The CDR3 region has the DNA TGTGCCAGCAGCCTGACCCGAGGGGTGGACTATGGCTACACCTTC. It encodes CASSLTRGVDYGYTF.

This clonotype was counted a few times. V usage is TRBV30 and J usage is TRBJ2-1, with 7 bases lining up with TRBD2. V lost 4 bases to trimming and J lost 1 base; unmatched junction nucleotides: 13. In germline, CDR1 is GTSNPN, CDR2 SVGIG (reference sequence). The length of the CDR3 is 17 residues. The CDR3 sequence: CAWKKGLTTWSYNEQFF. The CDR3 DNA follows: TGTGCCTGGAAAAAGGGACTAACAACATGGTCCTACAATGAGCAGTTCTTC.

This clonotype was seen at least ten times. V is TRBV20-1 and J is TRBJ2-5, with a tentative D call TRBD2 (5 bases). The CDR3 is made up of 12 amino acids. Trimming pared 3 bases from V and 5 bases from J, leaving 10 bases between. CDR1 DFQATT and CDR2 SNEGSKA come from the germline V gene (reference sequence). CDR3 residues: CSASGIRETQYF. The DNA for the CDR3 is TGCAGTGCTAGCGGGATTCGGGAGACCCAGTACTTC.

The genes are TRBV5-1 and TRBJ2-7; 11 bases match TRBD2. TRBJ2-5 explains the end of the DNA better; the J call may be wrong. Looked up from germline, CDR1 is SGHRS and CDR2 is YFSETQ. CDR3 size: 18 residues. The CDR3 spells CASSPGASGGSSEETQYF. CDR3 DNA: TGCGCCAGCAGCCCCGGGGCTAGCGGGGGGAGTTCAGAGGAGACCCAGTACTTC.

The table lists this clonotype with many counts. The V call is TRBV18, the J call TRBJ1-2, with 7 bases lining up with TRBD1. Trimming removed 8 bases from V and 0 bases from J; junction bases left unmatched: 3. Looked up from germline, CDR1 is KGHSH and CDR2 is LQKENI. The CDR3 spans 13 residues. The CDR3 sequence: CASDQGANYGYTF. In nucleotides, the CDR3 is TGTGCCAGCGATCAGGGGGCTAACTATGGCTACACCTTC.

This clonotype was counted many times. This chain joins TRBV30 and TRBJ2-5; D possibly corresponds to TRBD2 (5 bases). This CDR3 contains 13 residues. CDR1 GTSNPN and CDR2 SVGIG come from the germline V gene (reference sequence). Trimming took off 4 bases at V and 3 bases at J, with 12 bases between the two ends. CDR3 DNA: TGTGCCTGGACGATTCTCGGGGAAGAGACCCAGTACTTC. This gives the protein CAWTILGEETQYF.

This rearrangement joins TRBV12-3 or TRBV12-4 to TRBJ2-2; D uncertain. Trimming stripped 3 bases from V and 7 bases from J, with 15 bases between. The CDR3 length is 15 residues. CDR3 coding DNA: TGTGCCAGCAGTTTCCCCATTACTTCTCGCGGGGAGCTGTTTTTT. Encoded protein: CASSFPITSRGELFF.

This clonotype has only a few counts. The V call is TRBV30, the J call TRBJ1-4; D remains unclear. This CDR3 is 13 amino acids long. V lost 7 bases to trimming and J lost 0 bases, with 9 bases between them. Looked up from germline, CDR1 is GTSNPN and CDR2 is SVGIG (reference sequence). CDR3 DNA: TGTGCCTTCGGGTTAACAACTAATGAAAAACTGTTTTTT. Its translation: CAFGLTTNEKLFF.

This clonotype occurred once. The V gene is TRBV5-1, the J gene TRBJ2-7, with 8 bases aligning to TRBD1. Germline V gene lookup returns CDR1 SGHRS and CDR2 YFSETQ. Unmatched junction bases numbered 4, after V lost 3 bases and J lost 2 bases. The CDR3 totals 14 residues. CDR3 nucleotides: TGCGCCAGCAGCTCGGGACAGGAGACCTACGAGCAGTACTTC. It encodes CASSSGQETYEQYF.

Of note for this clonotype: At one end, the junction sequence differs from germline, possibly due to a read error. This rearrangement joins TRBV18 to TRBJ2-7, with D uncertain. CDR1 and CDR2 (germline): KGHSH, LQKENI. CDR3 length: 11 residues. CDR3 in DNA: TGTGCCAGCTCATTCCCCTACGAGCATTACTTC. Residues: CASSFPYEHYF.

This clonotype was observed many times. The chain employs TRBV5-1 and TRBJ1-5, with D hard to call. In germline, CDR1 is SGHRS, CDR2 YFSETQ. This CDR3 has 12 residues. V was cut by 2 bases and J by 7 bases, with 7 bases left in between. The CDR3 DNA is TGCGCCAGCAGCTTTAGAGAACAGCCCCAGCATTTT. Protein sequence: CASSFREQPQHF.

This chain links TRBV18 with TRBJ2-7; maybe TRBD1 (5 bases). V lost 5 bases, J lost 3 bases, and 11 bases lay in between. Per the germline V gene, CDR1 is KGHSH and CDR2 is LQKENI. The CDR3 consists of 13 residues. CDR3 amino acids: CASSAQDLYEQYF. DNA of the CDR3: TGTGCCAGCTCAGCACAGGACCTCTACGAGCAGTACTTC.

This clonotype was seen many times. The chain employs TRBV5-6 and TRBJ2-5, with D hard to call. This CDR3 region has 14 residues. With 1 base removed from V and 5 bases from J, the gap between germline ends came to 12 bases. The germline gives CDR1 SGHDT, CDR2 YYEEEE. The CDR3 bases are TGTGCCAGCAGCTTGCCCAGCTTTATCGAGACCCAGTACTTC. Its translation: CASSLPSFIETQYF.

This clonotype was observed at least ten times. The V call is TRBV28, the J call TRBJ1-5, with a weak D call TRBD1 (6 bases). The CDR3 length is 15 residues. V was trimmed by 3 bases and J by 6 bases, leaving 15 bases between them. Looked up from germline, CDR1 is MDHEN and CDR2 is SYDVKM. The CDR3 region is CASSFVRGAGQPQHF. In nucleotides, the CDR3 is TGTGCCAGCAGTTTTGTAAGGGGGGCCGGTCAGCCCCAGCATTTT.

V and J are TRBV10-1 and TRBJ1-6; no clear D gene. The CDR3 is 13 amino acids. Trimming took off 0 bases at V and 8 bases at J, with 5 bases between the two ends. Germline lookup yields CDR1 WNHNN and CDR2 SYGVQD (reference sequence). CDR3 coding DNA: TGCGCCAGCAGTGAGTCAGCAGATTCACCCCTCCACTTT. The encoded protein is CASSESADSPLHF.

In its sample, this clonotype was seen many times. J is TRBJ2-7 and V is TRBV27; TRBD1 aligns across 7 bases. The CDR3 contains 15 residues. Germline V lookup: CDR1 MNHEY, CDR2 SMNVEV (reference sequence). The junction had 9 bases not matched to a gene; V was cut back by 6 bases and J by 1 base. The CDR3 spells CASRTYRGPSYEQYF. In DNA, the CDR3 is TGTGCCAGCAGGACTTACAGGGGCCCTTCCTACGAGCAGTACTTC.

This clonotype was recorded once. The chain employs TRBV10-1 and TRBJ2-7; 9 nucleotides line up with TRBD2. The CDR3 covers 17 residues. Germline CDR1 is WNHNN and CDR2 is SYGVQD (reference sequence). Trimming took 0 bases from V and 2 from J; bases not matched to a gene: 8. The CDR3 coding sequence is TGCGCCAGCAGTGAGTCCTTTACTAGCGGGCTTCCCTACGAGCAGTACTTC. The encoded protein is CASSESFTSGLPYEQYF.

The chain is built from TRBV29-1 and TRBJ1-1; D is possibly TRBD1 (6 bases). V was cut by 0 bases and J by 4 bases, with 18 bases left in between. Germline CDR1 SQVTM, CDR2 ANQGSEA. The CDR3 extends over 16 amino acids. CDR3 region: CSVEDPGGGQGTEAFF. In DNA, the CDR3 is TGCAGCGTTGAAGATCCTGGTGGGGGGCAAGGCACTGAAGCTTTCTTT.

This clonotype turned up a few times. The chain is built from TRBV5-1 and TRBJ2-5, with D perhaps matching TRBD1 (6 bases). Trimming took 5 bases from V and 4 from J, leaving 21 bases between them. The CDR3 has 16 amino acids. Looked up from germline, CDR1 is SGHRS and CDR2 is YFSETQ. The CDR3 region has the DNA TGCGCCAGCAGTCGTTGGGCCGATACAGGGTCAGAGACCCAGTACTTC. Its protein is CASSRWADTGSETQYF.

The chain uses TRBV3-1 and TRBJ1-2; 9 nucleotides line up with TRBD1. This CDR3 comprises 14 residues. Per the germline V gene, CDR1 is LGHDT and CDR2 is YNNKEL (reference sequence). With V trimmed by 1 base and J by 8 bases, 5 bases remained unmatched. CDR3 DNA: TGTGCCAGCAGCCAAGGGACAGGGGCGGGAGGCTACACCTTC. Translating it yields CASSQGTGAGGYTF.

This chain uses TRBV10-1 with TRBJ1-2; D is undetermined. Trimming left V 2 bases short and J 2 bases short, with 6 bases between. Per the germline V gene, CDR1 is WNHNN and CDR2 is SYGVQD (reference sequence). The CDR3 consists of 13 residues. The CDR3 loop is CASSERLNYGYTF. The DNA for the CDR3 is TGCGCCAGCAGTGAGCGGTTAAACTATGGCTACACCTTC.